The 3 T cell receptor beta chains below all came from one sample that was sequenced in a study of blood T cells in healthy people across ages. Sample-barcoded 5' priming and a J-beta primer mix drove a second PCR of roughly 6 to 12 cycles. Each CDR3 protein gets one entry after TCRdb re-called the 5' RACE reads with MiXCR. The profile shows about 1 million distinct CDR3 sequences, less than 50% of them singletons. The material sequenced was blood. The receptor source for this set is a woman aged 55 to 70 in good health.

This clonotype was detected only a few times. DNA for the CDR3: TGCAGTGCTAGAGGGGGACTAGTGATCGAGCAGTACTTC. This gives the protein CSARGGLVIEQYF. The chain links TRBV20-1 to TRBJ2-7, with TRBD2 matching 8 bases. V gave up 1 base and J gave up 6 bases; unmatched junction bases: 5. In germline, CDR1 is DFQATT, CDR2 SNEGSKA (reference sequence). The CDR3 is made up of 13 amino acids.

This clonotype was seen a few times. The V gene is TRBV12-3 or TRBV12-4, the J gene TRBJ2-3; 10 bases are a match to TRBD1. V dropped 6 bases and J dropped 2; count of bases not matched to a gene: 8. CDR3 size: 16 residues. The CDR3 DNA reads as TGTGCCAGCAGGACAGGGGGCACAGGTATCACAGATACGCAGTATTTT. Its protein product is CASRTGGTGITDTQYF.

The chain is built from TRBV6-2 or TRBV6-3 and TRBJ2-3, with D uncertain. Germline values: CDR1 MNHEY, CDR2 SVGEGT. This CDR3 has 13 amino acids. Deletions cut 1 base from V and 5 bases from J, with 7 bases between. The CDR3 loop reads CASSYWTGDTQYF. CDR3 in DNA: TGTGCCAGCAGTTACTGGACGGGAGATACGCAGTATTTT.